What follows are 18 T cell receptor beta chains derived from one specimen sequenced in a study of T-cell reconstitution after alpha-beta-depleted transplantation in children. Unique molecular identifiers were incorporated when the TCRbeta library was constructed. TCRdb reanalysed the PCR reads using MiXCR and keeps one entry per CDR3 protein. The table has around 500,000 distinct CDR3 sequences, 23% seen once. The sample was PBMCs, mostly from graft donor cells, taken 360 days after TCRalphabeta/CD19-depleted stem cell transplant. These receptors all come from a boy in the first two years of life who had a stem cell transplant for acute myeloid leukemia, so the T cells may come from the graft donor.

This clonotype has at least ten counts. The CDR3 sequence is CASSWTALWDSTGELFF. The CDR3 nucleotides are TGTGCCAGCAGTTGGACAGCCCTCTGGGACTCCACCGGGGAGCTGTTTTTT. V and J are TRBV6-5 and TRBJ2-2; the D call may be TRBD1 or TRBD2 (6 bases each). This CDR3 contains 17 residues. Trimming left V 4 bases short and J 4 bases short, with 19 bases between. Germline assignment: CDR1 MNHEY and CDR2 SVGAGI.

This clonotype was counted ten times or more. V and J are TRBV12-3 or TRBV12-4 and TRBJ1-3; D gene unclear. This CDR3 contains 13 residues. The V gene lost 4 bases and the J gene lost 4 bases, with 8 bases spanning the gap. CDR3 residues: CASSYIEGNTIYF. As DNA, the CDR3 is TGTGCCAGCAGTTATATTGAGGGAAACACCATATATTTT.

This chain links TRBV28 with TRBJ2-3, with 9 bases aligning to TRBD1. The CDR3 loop spans 15 amino acids. Germline CDR1 is MDHEN and CDR2 is SYDVKM. With 4 bases clipped from V and 7 bases from J, the junction kept 9 bases outside the gene matches. DNA for the CDR3: TGTGCCAGCAGTTCAGTCCCGGGACAGGGTAATACGCAGTATTTT. Translation gives CASSSVPGQGNTQYF.

In this sample, this clonotype turned up many times. The J gene is TRBJ1-2, the V gene TRBV3-1; no reliable D call. V dropped 0 bases and J dropped 2 bases, with 13 bases sitting between them. Germline lookup yields CDR1 LGHDT and CDR2 YNNKEL (reference sequence). CDR3 size: 16 residues. The CDR3 sequence is CASSQDLGFSNYGYTF. DNA for the CDR3: TGTGCCAGCAGCCAAGATCTCGGATTTTCGAACTATGGCTACACCTTC. The full variable domain, in which reference TRBV3-1 and TRBJ1-2 provide the parts outside the CDR3, is DTAVSQTPKYLVTQMGNDKSIKCEQNLGHDTMYWYKQDSKKFLKIMFSYNNKELIINETVPNRFSPKSPDKAHLNLHINSLELGDSAVYFCASSQDLGFSNYGYTFGSGTRLTVV.

This clonotype was counted a few times. V gene TRBV20-1 combines with J gene TRBJ1-4; 7 positions match TRBD1. The CDR3 is 15 residues long. Germline V lookup: CDR1 DFQATT, CDR2 SNEGSKA (reference sequence). Trimming at V came to 3 bases and at J to 8 bases, leaving 12 bases not matched to a gene. Here the CDR3 DNA reads TGCAGTGCTAGGGGGACAGTCGCTTTGGGAGAAAAACTGTTTTTT. It is translated as CSARGTVALGEKLFF.

This clonotype was found a few times. The chain joins TRBV20-1 to TRBJ1-5; 7 positions agree with TRBD1. The V segment lost 6 bases and the J segment 6 bases; nucleotides outside the gene matches: 14. The CDR3 extends over 15 amino acids. The V gene's germline CDR1 is DFQATT and CDR2 SNEGSKA (reference sequence). Here the CDR3 DNA reads TGCAGTGCCCCCTTACGAACAGGGGAGATTCAGCCCCAGCATTTT. Residues: CSAPLRTGEIQPQHF.

V is TRBV7-6 and J is TRBJ2-3; D gene uncertain. CDR1 and CDR2 from the germline V gene are SGHVS and FNYEAQ. The V and J ends lost 2 bases and 6 bases respectively, with 18 bases between them. The CDR3 is 16 amino acids. CDR3 amino acids: CASSLYPGPTFDTQYF. CDR3 nucleotide sequence: TGTGCCAGCAGCTTATACCCAGGTCCCACCTTTGATACGCAGTATTTT.

V gene TRBV7-9 combines with J gene TRBJ2-3; D ambiguous. Per the germline V gene, CDR1 is SEHNR and CDR2 is FQNEAQ (reference sequence). The V end lost 1 base, the J end lost 4 bases, and 12 bases lay between the germline ends. The CDR3 has 15 residues. CDR3 in amino acids: CASSLEIGHSDTQYF. As DNA, the CDR3 is TGTGCCAGCAGCTTAGAGATTGGCCACTCAGATACGCAGTATTTT.

This clonotype was detected many times. The chain joins TRBV2 to TRBJ2-5; perhaps TRBD2 as D (7 bases). The V and J ends lost 5 bases and 9 bases respectively, with 16 bases between them. CDR3 length: 13 residues. Germline assignment: CDR1 SNHLY and CDR2 FYNNEI. The CDR3 here is CASSLGGGGAQYF. The CDR3 coding sequence is TGTGCCAGCAGTCTGGGAGGGGGGGGAGCCCAGTACTTC.

This clonotype was seen a few times. This chain uses TRBV29-1 with TRBJ2-2; D is ambiguous. The V end was cut by 5 bases, the J end by 1 base, with 11 bases between. The CDR3 runs to 14 residues. Germline loops: CDR1 SQVTM, CDR2 ANQGSEA. The CDR3 region is CSVHFPVNTGELFF. The CDR3, as DNA: TGCAGCGTTCACTTCCCAGTGAACACCGGGGAGCTGTTTTTT.

The chain combines TRBV20-1 with TRBJ1-2; 10 bases align to TRBD1. V shed 7 bases and J 8 bases; nucleotides not matched to a gene: 4. Germline V gene data show CDR1 as DFQATT and CDR2 as SNEGSKA (reference sequence). The CDR3 runs to 11 residues. CDR3 protein: CSDSTGGGYTF. The CDR3 DNA sequence: TGCAGTGATTCGACAGGGGGCGGCTACACCTTC.

The chain is built from TRBV7-6 and TRBJ2-3; D call uncertain. The length of the CDR3 is 18 residues. V was pared by 2 bases and J by 0 bases, with 18 bases between. Germline V gene data show CDR1 as SGHVS and CDR2 as FNYEAQ. The CDR3 DNA reads as TGTGCCAGCAGCTTAACGCTGGGTTTCGCGGCCAGCACAGATACGCAGTATTTT. Its translation is CASSLTLGFAASTDTQYF.

About this clonotype itself: At one of its ends the junction is not consistent with the germline gene, which may arise from a read error. V gene TRBV3-1 combines with J gene TRBJ2-3; 16 bases fit TRBD2. CDR3 length equals 19 residues. Germline CDR1 LGHDT, CDR2 YNNKEL (reference sequence). CDR3 in amino acids: CTSSHPGTSGGASTDTQYF. CDR3 nucleotide sequence: TGTACCAGCAGCCACCCCGGGACTAGCGGGGGGGCTAGCACAGATACGCAGTATTTT.

At least ten counts were recorded for this clonotype. The V call is TRBV6-5, the J call TRBJ2-5; D is undetermined. Germline CDR1 MNHEY, CDR2 SVGAGI. Trimming removed 2 bases from V and 2 bases from J, with 12 bases in between. This CDR3 has 15 residues. The CDR3 reads CASSYSTISQETQYF. The CDR3 region has the DNA TGTGCCAGCAGTTACAGTACTATTTCGCAAGAGACCCAGTACTTC.

The sample holds a few counts of this clonotype. The V and J genes are TRBV6-1 and TRBJ1-1, with 7 bases that match TRBD1. Trimming took 6 bases from V and 5 from J; bases not matched to a gene: 15. CDR3 size: 16 residues. CDR1 and CDR2 (germline): MNHNS, SASEGT. CDR3 residues: CASSPYVGGAGTEAFF. CDR3 DNA: TGTGCCAGCAGCCCTTACGTAGGGGGCGCAGGTACTGAAGCTTTCTTT.

This clonotype was seen a handful of times. The V gene is TRBV29-1, the J gene TRBJ1-1; D gene uncertain. The CDR3 has 13 residues. CDR1 and CDR2 from the germline V gene are SQVTM and ANQGSEA. Trimming took 0 bases from V and 4 from J, leaving 9 bases between them. The CDR3: CSVEDGDLTEAFF. CDR3 in DNA: TGCAGCGTTGAAGATGGGGATCTCACTGAAGCTTTCTTT.

The genes are TRBV20-1 and TRBJ1-2, with TRBD1 as a possible D gene (5 bases). Trimming took off 3 bases at V and 5 bases at J, with 13 bases between the two ends. Germline CDR1 reads DFQATT; CDR2 reads SNEGSKA (reference sequence). This CDR3 contains 13 residues. The CDR3 region has the DNA TGCAGTGCTAGGCTCAGGGAAGGGTATGGCTACACCTTC. This sequence encodes CSARLREGYGYTF.

This clonotype was seen many times. The CDR3 sequence: CASSYAGATDTQYF. The CDR3 nucleotides read TGTGCCAGCAGTTACGCGGGGGCCACAGATACGCAGTATTTT. The genes are TRBV6-5 and TRBJ2-3; a possible D gene is TRBD2 (7 bases). The germline CDR1 and CDR2 sequences are MNHEY and SVGAGI. V lost 2 bases and J lost 2, with 8 bases in between. The CDR3 runs 14 residues.